Sequencing of this T cell receptor beta chain was carried out in a study of radiation and T cells in renal cell carcinoma. General study findings and limits: Top tumor clonotypes rose in blood 2 weeks post-radiation, then contracted. Baseline intratumoral clonotype presence is unknown without pretreatment biopsies.

CDR3 size: 20 residues. The germline V gene has CDR1 LNHDA and CDR2 SQIVND (reference sequence). V shed 3 bases and J shed 1 base, with 25 bases lying between them. Profiled with immunoSEQ multiplex PCR; TCRdb holds only in-frame clones, not every one. Here the sample spans around 74,000 clones, roughly 83% being singletons. The time point was: blood 4 weeks post-SBRT, at nephrectomy. The sample's treatment: 15 Gy SBRT to primary tumor, nephrectomy 4 weeks later. Nephrectomy followed 15 Gy stereotactic body radiation by 4 weeks. This renal cell carcinoma was of the clear cell type. With respect to this clone: The antigen is not known.

V gene TRBV19 combines with J gene TRBJ1-5; a weak D match, TRBD1 (5 bases). The sequence was collected from a woman aged 60-75 years with renal cell carcinoma. The sample here was blood, taken from a patient whose treatment included radiotherapy and nephrectomy. The DNA of the CDR3 is TGTGCCAGTAGTATTCGCGTCGGCCAGGGATATAGCTCCAGCAATCAGCCCCAGCATTTT. Its protein product is CASSIRVGQGYSSSNQPQHF.